A selection of T cell receptor beta chains follows, all from one sample in a study of CD8 T cells in Susac syndrome. TCRdb passed the immunoSEQ multiplex PCR reads through MiXCR, listing each CDR3 protein once. The profile shows tens of thousands of distinct CDR3 sequences, roughly 93% of them singletons. Sequencing was performed on CD8+ T cells from PBMCs. The receptors come from a human donor in good health. Each CDR3 is given with its conserved first and last residue. D genes are given only for firm matches. Size tells how often a clone was seen (once, few, many) or the class of an expanded clone, and some rows leave it out.

J gene: TRBJ1-2
D gene: TRBD1
V gene: TRBV29-1
clone size: NA
CDR3 DNA: TGCAGCGTTGAGAGGGGACAGGGTGTGGGTGGCTACACCTTC
CDR3 protein: CSVERGQGVGGYTF

J gene: TRBJ1-5
D gene: NA
V gene: TRBV28
clone size: NA
CDR3 DNA: TGTGCCAGCAGTTGGCCCAGGGAATTATTTCAGCCCCAGCATTTT
CDR3 protein: CASSWPRELFQPQHF

J gene: TRBJ1-5
D gene: TRBD1
V gene: TRBV19
clone size: NA
CDR3 DNA: TGTGCCAGTAGTATACAGGGGGGCGTTCAGCCCCAGCATTTT
CDR3 protein: CASSIQGGVQPQHF

J gene: TRBJ2-3
D gene: NA
V gene: TRBV13
clone size: NA
CDR3 DNA: TGTGCCAGCAGCTTAATGACGGGCCCAGATACGCAGTATTTT
CDR3 protein: CASSLMTGPDTQYF

J gene: TRBJ2-7
D gene: TRBD2
V gene: TRBV5-4
clone size: NA
CDR3 DNA: TGTGCCAGCAGCTTGGTCCCTAGCGGGAGCTACGAGCAGTACTTC
CDR3 protein: CASSLVPSGSYEQYF

J gene: TRBJ2-5
D gene: TRBD2
V gene: TRBV3-1
clone size: NA
CDR3 DNA: TGTGCCAGCAGCCAAGGTGCGGGGGGGACCCAGTACTTC
CDR3 protein: CASSQGAGGTQYF

J gene: TRBJ2-7
D gene: TRBD1
V gene: TRBV6-2/TRBV6-3
clone size: NA
CDR3 DNA: TGTGCCAGCAGACCGGGACAGGGGTTTTGGTACGAGCAGTACTTC
CDR3 protein: CASRPGQGFWYEQYF

J gene: TRBJ1-5
D gene: NA
V gene: TRBV29-1
clone size: once
CDR3 DNA: TGCAGCGTTCTCCTTAACCGGGACGGAAGCAATCAGCCCCAGCATTTT
CDR3 protein: CSVLLNRDGSNQPQHF

J gene: TRBJ1-5
D gene: NA
V gene: TRBV6-1
clone size: NA
CDR3 DNA: TGTGCCAGCAGCGCACGGGATCCTAGCAATCAGCCCCAGCATTTT
CDR3 protein: CASSARDPSNQPQHF

J gene: TRBJ2-1
D gene: NA
V gene: TRBV30
clone size: NA
CDR3 DNA: TGTGCCTGGCCTCCCGTGGGGGCGGTTAGGTCTTACAATGAGCAGTTCTTC
CDR3 protein: CAWPPVGAVRSYNEQFF

J gene: TRBJ2-7
D gene: TRBD2
V gene: TRBV3-1
clone size: NA
CDR3 DNA: TGTGCCAGCAGCCCCCAGCGACTAGCGGGTACCTACGAGCAGTACTTC
CDR3 protein: CASSPQRLAGTYEQYF

J gene: TRBJ1-5
D gene: TRBD1
V gene: TRBV6-1
clone size: NA
CDR3 DNA: TGTGCCAGCAGTGAGTCAGGGGGCTATCAGCCCCAGCATTTT
CDR3 protein: CASSESGGYQPQHF

J gene: TRBJ1-1
D gene: NA
V gene: TRBV13
clone size: NA
CDR3 DNA: TGTGCCAGCAGCTTTAACGTCGGAGCTTTCTTT
CDR3 protein: CASSFNVGAFF

J gene: TRBJ1-1
D gene: TRBD1
V gene: TRBV9
clone size: once
CDR3 DNA: TGTGCCAGCAGCGCCGAGGGACAGATGAACACTGAAGCTTTCTTT
CDR3 protein: CASSAEGQMNTEAFF

J gene: TRBJ2-7
D gene: NA
V gene: TRBV9
clone size: NA
CDR3 DNA: TGTGCCAGCAGCCCGCTGGGCAGCGATTCCTACGAGCAGTACTTC
CDR3 protein: CASSPLGSDSYEQYF

J gene: TRBJ2-7
D gene: NA
V gene: TRBV30
clone size: NA
CDR3 DNA: TGTGCCTGGAGTGTCAGGACGGGATTCTACGAGCAGTACTTC
CDR3 protein: CAWSVRTGFYEQYF

J gene: TRBJ1-2
D gene: TRBD1
V gene: TRBV29-1
clone size: NA
CDR3 DNA: TGCAGCGTCATCCGGGACAGGGTGCAAGGCTACACCTTC
CDR3 protein: CSVIRDRVQGYTF

J gene: TRBJ1-5
D gene: NA
V gene: TRBV13
clone size: NA
CDR3 DNA: TGTGCCAGCAGCTTAGGAGGGTACCAGGGAAATCAGCCCCAGCATTTT
CDR3 protein: CASSLGGYQGNQPQHF

J gene: TRBJ1-1
D gene: NA
V gene: TRBV28
clone size: NA
CDR3 DNA: TGTGCCAGCAGGCAAGCTGGGAGCCCTGAAGCTTTCTTT
CDR3 protein: CASRQAGSPEAFF

J gene: TRBJ2-7
D gene: TRBD1
V gene: TRBV12-3/TRBV12-4
clone size: NA
CDR3 DNA: TGTGCCAGCAGTTCGGACAGGAACTACTACGAGCAGTACTTC
CDR3 protein: CASSSDRNYYEQYF

J gene: TRBJ1-5
D gene: NA
V gene: TRBV28
clone size: NA
CDR3 DNA: TGTGCCAGCAGTGGACTTGTCGGCAATCAGCCCCAGCATTTT
CDR3 protein: CASSGLVGNQPQHF

J gene: TRBJ2-5
D gene: TRBD1
V gene: TRBV29-1
clone size: once
CDR3 DNA: TGCAGCGTTGAAGATCGGGGACAGGGGGCAGAGACCCAGTACTTC
CDR3 protein: CSVEDRGQGAETQYF

J gene: TRBJ1-1
D gene: TRBD1
V gene: TRBV7-6
clone size: NA
CDR3 DNA: TGTGCCAGCAGCCTACCCTCAGGGGGGAGCACTGAAGCTTTCTTT
CDR3 protein: CASSLPSGGSTEAFF

J gene: TRBJ2-7
D gene: NA
V gene: TRBV2
clone size: NA
CDR3 DNA: TGTGCCAGCAGTCTAACGACAGACTACGAGCAGTACTTC
CDR3 protein: CASSLTTDYEQYF